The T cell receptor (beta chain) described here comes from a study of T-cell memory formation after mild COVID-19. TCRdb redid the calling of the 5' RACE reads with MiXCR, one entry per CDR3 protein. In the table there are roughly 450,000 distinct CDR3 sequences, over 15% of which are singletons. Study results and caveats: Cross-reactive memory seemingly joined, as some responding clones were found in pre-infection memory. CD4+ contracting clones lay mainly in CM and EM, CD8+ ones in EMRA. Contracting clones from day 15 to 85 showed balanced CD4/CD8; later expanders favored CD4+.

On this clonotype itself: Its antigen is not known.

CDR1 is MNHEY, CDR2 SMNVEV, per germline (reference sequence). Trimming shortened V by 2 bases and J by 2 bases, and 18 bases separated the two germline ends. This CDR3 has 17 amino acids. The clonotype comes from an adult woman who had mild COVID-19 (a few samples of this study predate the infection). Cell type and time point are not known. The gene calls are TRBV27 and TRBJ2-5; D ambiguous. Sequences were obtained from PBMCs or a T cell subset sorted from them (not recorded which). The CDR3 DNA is TGTGCCAGCAGTTTAGGCCCACCAATCCCCGGGCAAGAGACCCAGTACTTC. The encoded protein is CASSLGPPIPGQETQYF.